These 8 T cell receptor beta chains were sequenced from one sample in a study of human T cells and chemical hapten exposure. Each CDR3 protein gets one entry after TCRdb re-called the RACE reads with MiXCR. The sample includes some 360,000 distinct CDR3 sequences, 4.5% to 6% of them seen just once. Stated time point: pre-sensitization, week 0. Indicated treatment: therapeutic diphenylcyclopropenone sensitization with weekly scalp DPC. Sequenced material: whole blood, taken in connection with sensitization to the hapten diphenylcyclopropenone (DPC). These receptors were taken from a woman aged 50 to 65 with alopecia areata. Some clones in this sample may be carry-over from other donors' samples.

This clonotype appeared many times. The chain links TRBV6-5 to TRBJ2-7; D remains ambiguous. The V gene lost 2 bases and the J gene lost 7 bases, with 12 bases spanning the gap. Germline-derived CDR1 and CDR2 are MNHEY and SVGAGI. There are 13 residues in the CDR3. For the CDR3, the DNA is TGTGCCAGCAGTTACGTGGCTGGGCTTGAGCAGTACTTC. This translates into CASSYVAGLEQYF.

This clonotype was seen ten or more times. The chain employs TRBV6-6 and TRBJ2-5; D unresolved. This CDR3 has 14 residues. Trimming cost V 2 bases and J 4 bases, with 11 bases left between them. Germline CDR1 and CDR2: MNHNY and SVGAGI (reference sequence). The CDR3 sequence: CASSYPESGETQYF. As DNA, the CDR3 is TGTGCCAGCAGTTACCCCGAATCGGGAGAGACCCAGTACTTC.

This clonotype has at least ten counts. CDR3 DNA: TGTGCCAGCAGTAATAATAGGGCAGGTGAGGCTTTCTTT. Translating gives CASSNNRAGEAFF. The chain combines TRBV28 with TRBJ1-1; D remains unclear. The V end was cut by 5 bases, the J end by 11 bases, with 18 bases between. Per germline, CDR1 MDHEN and CDR2 SYDVKM. The CDR3 runs to 13 residues.

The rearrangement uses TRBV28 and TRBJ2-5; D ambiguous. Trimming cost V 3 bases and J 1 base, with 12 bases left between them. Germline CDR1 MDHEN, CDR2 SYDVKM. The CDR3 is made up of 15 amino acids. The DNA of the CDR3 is TGTGCCAGCAGTTTGTCTGGCTCTCCCCAAGAGACCCAGTACTTC. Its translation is CASSLSGSPQETQYF.

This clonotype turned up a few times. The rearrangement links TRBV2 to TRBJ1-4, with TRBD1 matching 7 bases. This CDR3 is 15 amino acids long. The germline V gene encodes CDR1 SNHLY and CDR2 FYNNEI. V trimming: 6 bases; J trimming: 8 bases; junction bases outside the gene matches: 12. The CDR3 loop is CASSIDRAGGEKLFF. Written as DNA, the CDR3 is TGTGCCAGCAGCATAGACAGGGCCGGAGGAGAAAAACTGTTTTTT.

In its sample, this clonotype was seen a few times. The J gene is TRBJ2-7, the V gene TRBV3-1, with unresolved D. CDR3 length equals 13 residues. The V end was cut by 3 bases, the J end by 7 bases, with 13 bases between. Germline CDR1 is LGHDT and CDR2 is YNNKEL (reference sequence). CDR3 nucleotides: TGTGCCAGCAGCCAGGAACGACTTAGGGAGCAGTACTTC. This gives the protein CASSQERLREQYF.

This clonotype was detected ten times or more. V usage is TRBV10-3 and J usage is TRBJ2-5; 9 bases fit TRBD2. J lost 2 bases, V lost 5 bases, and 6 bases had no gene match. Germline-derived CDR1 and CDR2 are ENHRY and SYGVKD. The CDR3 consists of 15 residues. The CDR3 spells CAISRLAEPQETQYF. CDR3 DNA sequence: TGTGCCATCAGTAGACTAGCGGAACCACAAGAGACCCAGTACTTC.

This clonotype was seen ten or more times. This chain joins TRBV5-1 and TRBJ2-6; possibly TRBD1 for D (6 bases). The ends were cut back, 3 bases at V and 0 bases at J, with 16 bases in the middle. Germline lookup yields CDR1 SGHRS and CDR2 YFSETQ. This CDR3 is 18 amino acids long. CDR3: CASSSTGTSSSGANVLTF. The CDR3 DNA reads TGCGCCAGCAGCTCAACGGGGACATCCAGCTCTGGGGCCAACGTCCTGACTTTC.